The T cell receptor (beta chain) described here comes from a study of blood T cell repertoires in COVID-19. This clone was seen a single time. Only in-frame clones appear in the TCRdb table, and some are missing; sequencing was by immunoSEQ multiplex PCR. The repertoire holds around 380,000 clones, roughly 77% seen once, with under 1.2% in the top ten. Sequences were obtained from peripheral blood. This clonotype was obtained from a human donor with acute or convalescent COVID-19. The donor label of this sample is uncertain.

In DNA, the CDR3 is TGTGCCAGCAGTTCGACAGGGAAGTCCTACAATGAGCAGTTCTTC. Its translation: CASSSTGKSYNEQFF. V usage is TRBV6-5 and J usage is TRBJ2-1; 7 bases fit TRBD1. Germline V gene lookup returns CDR1 MNHEY and CDR2 SVGAGI. V lost 4 bases, J lost 1 base, and 4 bases stayed unmatched. CDR3 size: 15 residues.